This T cell receptor beta chain is drawn from a study of spatial heterogeneity in lung cancer. Germline trimming cut 6 bases from V and 3 bases from J; bases unmatched to any gene: 8. The CDR3 spans 15 residues. The V gene's germline CDR1 is SNHLY and CDR2 FYNNEI. The time point was: sample taken at primary tumor resection. Each CDR3 protein gets one entry after TCRdb re-called the 5' RACE reads with MiXCR. The sample has approximately 40,000 distinct CDR3 sequences; approximately 7.5% are singletons. The sequenced sample was PBMCs, obtained at surgery. This clonotype was obtained from a male donor with early-stage non-small cell lung cancer. This rearrangement joins TRBV2 to TRBJ1-5; 7 bases are a match to TRBD1. The CDR3 region is CASSQQGSINQPQHF. As DNA, the CDR3 is TGTGCCAGCAGCCAACAGGGGAGTATCAATCAGCCCCAGCATTTT.